This TCR beta chain was sequenced for a study of cytomegalovirus exposure and HLA in healthy donors listed by TCRdb under 2017. Broadly, across the study: An earlier analysis of several hundred of the donors reported 250 to 350 Gb of sequence data and 117 million unique TCR beta sequences from 150 million to 200 million T cells. An early release that covered some 630 HLA-typed donors contained about 290 gigabases of sequencing data and around 80 million unique TCR sequences. Of the 350 to 400 genotyped donors, approximately 80% fell in the genetic ancestry cluster associated with self-reported Caucasian donors. The study aimed to test whether cataloging public T cell receptors could reveal signatures of past pathogen exposure. Using immunosequencing, the study profiled T cell repertoires from some 670 subjects and related those repertoires to cytomegalovirus serostatus. In addition to the first cohort of roughly 670 subjects, a separate validation cohort of 120 different subjects was used. To predict cytomegalovirus infection status, the study combined high-throughput TCR immunosequencing, statistical association of individual TCRs with disease status, and machine learning. In a later analysis, previously published TCR beta repertoires from 600 to 850 donors were re-analyzed and high-resolution HLA genotyping was added so that TCR occurrence patterns could be studied. Rather than drawing on any new phenotypic data, the later analysis identified candidate immune exposures from TCR beta sequences and the way those sequences occurred across donors. An earlier analysis of around 640 of the donors used high-throughput TCR beta sequencing to judge whether each TCR beta V gene segment behaved as functional or pseudogenic. Donor age, sex, ethnicity and CMV serostatus were compiled together with the repertoire data. Genome-wide SNP genotypes for about three fifths of the roughly 670 donors were used in a later genetic analysis, which treated that subset as a discovery cohort. All discovery cohort repertoires had been generated using a single sequencing platform. Class I and class II HLA loci were covered by the typing at four-digit resolution. The number of donors typed differed by locus, with roughly 620-630 for A, B, C, DRB1 and DQB1, roughly 520 for DQA1, about 610 for DPA1, and some 440 for DPB1. About five DR-DQ haplotypes were treated as single units for association and clustering because of strong linkage in the cohort. Across 300 to 400 genotyped donors of the cohort, an average of roughly 230,000 unique TCR beta nucleotide sequences per donor were sequenced, and roughly a sixth of those sequences were non-productive.

The CDR3, cysteine through phenylalanine, is 15 amino acids long. The sequence is cut down to CDR3 DNA, 45 bases in frame from base 1. V is shortened by 6 bases, J by 4 bases, and the region joining them spans 16 bases. According to the germline V gene (reference sequence), CDR1 reads LNHDA and CDR2 reads SQIVND. As regards this clone: What this receptor recognizes is not known.

Overall results and qualifications from the work: Only TCR beta chains were sequenced in this cohort, and the absence of alpha or paired-chain data limited detectable features. While some public TCRs were present in many individuals, most TCR sequences turned up only very rarely across donors. HLA typing was unavailable for some donors at each locus, so association tests used only the typed subset. A later genetic analysis associated a missense DCLRE1C variant with V-gene and J-gene trimming of TCR beta chains, and an independent cohort replicated the association. Compared with the approximately 720-donor mean, donors in an Asian-associated ancestry cluster had fewer N-insertions in productive TCRs, according to a later genetic analysis. In a later analysis, some 17,000 TCR beta sequences were associated with specific HLA alleles at a false discovery rate of 0.05. It was suggested by the authors that the approach could potentially be generalized to other disease states and immunological phenotypes. CMV serostatus was the only immune exposure information available for the cohort. A group of highly shared sequence variants was considered likely to be a technical artifact of the sequencing pipeline. Linkage disequilibrium might explain the correlated functional status among segregating V segments, but an unknown experimental factor could not be ruled out. Because counts were too low, some 17 rarely observed V segments, including chromosome 9 orphons, were excluded from the earlier analysis of roughly 580 of the donors. In a later analysis, TCR association rates were found to vary across HLA loci, with the most associated TCRs seen for DRB1 alleles and the fewest for HLA-C alleles. Because the 87-base-pair reads could not distinguish some IMGT-functional V segments, including TRBV6-2 and TRBV6-3, those segments were excluded. A later analysis found that HLA-associated TCR beta chains were more clonally expanded and had lower generation probabilities than equally common non-associated chains. Presence/absence analyses assumed roughly uniform sequencing depth across donors, an assumption that may not hold. In vitro tests confirmed that a few of the cytomegalovirus-associated TCR beta chains recognize cytomegalovirus antigens. An earlier analysis of 450 to 750 of the donors showed that most TCR beta V segments appeared in productive rearrangements either about 87% or about 30% of the time, which broadly matched IMGT annotations. A further reported finding was that TCR beta sequences accurately predicted the HLA-A and HLA-B alleles for most subjects in the first cohort. A later analysis found that most CMV-associated TCR beta chains appeared HLA-restricted, with HLA associations seemingly driven largely by CMV exposure. In a later analysis, several top co-occurrence clusters were reported to appear linked to parvovirus B19, influenza, CMV and Epstein-Barr virus. The study gave a list of under 200 TCR beta chains associated with cytomegalovirus. When HLA alleles, especially DR and DQ, strongly co-occurred, TCR associations were difficult to assign to individual alleles. The classifier was reported to diagnose cytomegalovirus status with high specificity and sensitivity in both the original and validation cohorts.

The cohort comprised around 690 healthy bone marrow donors. All cohort members were sampled while nominally healthy, although unrecorded immune exposures were likely present. The donor was CMV seronegative and belonged to the group of around 400 seronegative cohort members. A peripheral blood sample was provided by each donor, and peripheral blood mononuclear cells were used for TCR beta sequencing. Genomic DNA was extracted from the blood cell samples with the Qiagen DNeasy Blood Extraction Kit. Library preparation employed the immunoSEQ multiplex PCR assay. For the multiplex PCR, a mixture combining 60 forward primers for TCR Vbeta segments and 13 reverse primers for TCR Jbeta segments was used. The CDR3 region of rearranged TCR beta genes was amplified from genomic DNA with a multiplex PCR assay. The Illumina HiSeq System was used to sequence the amplified TCR beta libraries as 87-base-pair reads. Regarding the original processing steps: A later analysis tallied roughly 80 million unique TCR beta chains across the 666 repertoires, and approximately 12 million of those chains were shared by two or more donors. To remove PCR and sequencing errors, raw reads were error-corrected and collapsed into unique sequences using a nearest-neighbor algorithm that merged closely related sequences. V, D and J gene segments were assigned by aligning CDR3 sequences to IMGT reference sequences. For a sequence to be retained, a match of at least six nucleotides was required to both a V gene segment and a J gene segment. Rearrangements were called productive when the CDR3 lacked stop codons and stayed in frame with V and J; all others were non-productive. CDR3 was defined by IMGT convention, running from the second conserved V-encoded cysteine to the conserved J-encoded phenylalanine. In an earlier analysis of around 570 of the donors, sequences lacking an unambiguous match to a single V gene segment were excluded. In an earlier analysis of 450 to 750 of the donors, a V segment was called functional when productive rearrangements were above 56.7%, and segregating when the standard deviation between donors exceeded 5%. To diagnose cytomegalovirus status from the catalog of TCR beta chain sequences, a statistical classification framework was built. V and J gene assignment, in a later analysis, came from comparing TCR nucleotide sequences with IMGT/GENE-DB human TR gene sequences. In a later analysis, CDR3 sequences and most-parsimonious VDJ recombination scenarios were assigned using the TCRdist pipeline. In a later analysis, every TCR beta chain was defined by the combination of its CDR3 amino acid sequence and its V-gene family, and reads without a unique V-gene family were dropped. As a way to deal with suspected cross-contamination and a sequencing artifact, a later analysis dropped approximately 590 nucleotide sequences that were highly shared and had low generation probability. In a later analysis, a clonal expansion index for each public chain was calculated from normalized within-repertoire ranks of inferred template counts. In a later analysis, generation probabilities were computed with a VDJ recombination model fitted to out-of-frame rearrangements, and the resulting probabilities were checked against IGoR. Hypergeometric tests were used in a later analysis to score TCR-TCR, TCR-HLA and TCR-CMV co-occurrence, with a repertoire-size bias correction applied to the TCR pairs. In a later analysis, false discovery rates were estimated by permuting HLA or CMV assignments 20 times. A later analysis grouped co-occurring TCRs with DBSCAN, adding TCRdist sequence similarity when clustering within HLA-allele-positive subsets. Repertoires with fewer than 30,000 or more than 120,000 public chains, plus five repertoires with anomalous nucleotide sharing, were excluded from co-occurrence clustering. In its TCRdb copy, this immuneACCESS table keeps in-frame sequences only and misses some clones. Where compared with another copy, unresolved V genes explain less than half of these, and the others have no known cause. V and J calls and clone size follow that table, whereas D and trimming were derived from the DNA. The sample table records 90,000 to 150,000 clones. In total, the top ten clones hold 3.6% of the sample.

The V gene is TRBV19 and the J gene is TRBJ1-5; too little of a D gene remains to name it. The origin of this receptor is a man between 18 and 29 years old in good health and CMV-seronegative. Input material: PBMCs. In nucleotides, the sequence is TGTGCCAGTAGGGAAAGGAGGAATCAAAATCAGCCCCAGCATTTT. This yields the protein CASRERRNQNQPQHF.